The 2 T cell receptor beta chains listed next were all sequenced from one sample in a study of a mutant IDH1 vaccine in newly diagnosed glioma. The antigens these receptors bind are not known. Data came from immunoSEQ multiplex PCR; TCRdb stores just in-frame clones and leaves some out. The table shows 50,000 to 55,000 clones, with 65% occurring only once. Time point: week 47, end of study. Vaccine doses each comprised 300 ug of mutant IDH1 20-mer peptide, with topical imiquimod. The source material was peripheral blood mononuclear cells (PBMCs), sampled from a glioma patient whose treatment included an IDH1 peptide vaccine. The receptors here all came from a middle-aged man with glioma. Some clones in this sample may be carry-over from other donors' samples.

The chain recombines TRBV5-1 with TRBJ2-7; a possible D gene is TRBD1 (7 bases). Germline V gives CDR1 SGHRS, CDR2 YFSETQ. CDR3 length: 14 residues. V lost 5 bases and J 6 bases, leaving 18 bases between the germline ends. Here the CDR3 reads CASRRTGGVSEQYF. The CDR3 DNA reads as TGCGCCAGCAGACGGACAGGAGGGGTAAGCGAGCAGTACTTC.

This clone was found a few times. The chain is built from TRBV5-1 and TRBJ1-1; no clear D gene. The CDR3 length is 13 residues. From germline, CDR1 is SGHRS and CDR2 YFSETQ. Trimming removed 0 bases at V and 5 bases at J, with 8 bases between. The CDR3 nucleotides read TGCGCCAGCAGCTTGGGTGGTAAAACTGAAGCTTTCTTT. Protein product: CASSLGGKTEAFF.